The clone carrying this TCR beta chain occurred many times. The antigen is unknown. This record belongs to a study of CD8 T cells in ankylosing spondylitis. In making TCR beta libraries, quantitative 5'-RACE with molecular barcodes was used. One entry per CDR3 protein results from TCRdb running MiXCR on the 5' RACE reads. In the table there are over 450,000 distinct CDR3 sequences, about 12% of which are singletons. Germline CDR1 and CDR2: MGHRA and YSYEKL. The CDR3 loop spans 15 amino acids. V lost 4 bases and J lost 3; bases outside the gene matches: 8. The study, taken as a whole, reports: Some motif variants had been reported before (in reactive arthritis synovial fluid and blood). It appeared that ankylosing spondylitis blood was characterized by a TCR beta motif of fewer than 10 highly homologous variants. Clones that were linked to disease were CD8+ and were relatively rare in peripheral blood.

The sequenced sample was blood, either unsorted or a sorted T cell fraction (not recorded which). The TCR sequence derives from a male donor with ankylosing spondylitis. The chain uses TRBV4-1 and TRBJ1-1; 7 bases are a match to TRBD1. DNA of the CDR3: TGCGCCAGCAGCCGCGTCGGGACAGACGACACTGAAGCTTTCTTT. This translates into CASSRVGTDDTEAFF.